A selection of T cell receptor beta chains follows, all from one sample in a study of response to subunit inactivated influenza vaccine. TCRdb reanalysed the RT-PCR reads using MiXCR and keeps one entry per CDR3 protein. The table records 300,000 to 350,000 distinct CDR3 sequences, approximately 21% of them present only once. The starting material was PBMCs from blood, obtained about 20 months after vaccination. The source of these receptors is a man between 50 and 75 years old who received an inactivated influenza vaccine. Each CDR3 is given with its conserved first and last residue. D genes are given only for firm matches. Size is stated for part of the rows, as once, few or many counts, or as a class when the clone is expanded.

d_call	cdr3_length	clone_size	j_call	v_call	cdr3_aa	cdr3_nt
TRBD2	14	few	TRBJ2-3	TRBV20-1	CSAAGTRYTDTQYF	TGCAGTGCTGCGGGGACTAGGTACACAGATACGCAGTATTTT
.	14	.	TRBJ1-5	TRBV18	CASSPQGVGQPQHF	TGTGCCAGCTCACCACAGGGGGTCGGGCAGCCCCAGCATTTT
TRBD1	17	.	TRBJ1-2	TRBV3-1	CASSRLTGVVSNYGYTF	TGTGCCAGCAGCCGCCTGACAGGGGTGGTTTCCAACTATGGCTACACCTTC
.	12	.	TRBJ1-2	TRBV29-1	CSYQGDSYGYTF	TGCAGCTACCAAGGGGATAGCTATGGCTACACCTTC
.	14	many	TRBJ1-3	TRBV12-3/TRBV12-4	CASSLSGIGNTIYF	TGTGCCAGCAGTTTATCGGGGATTGGAAACACCATATATTTT
.	14	.	TRBJ1-2	TRBV18	CASSPPQSWDYYTF	TGTGCCAGCTCACCACCGCAGAGTTGGGACTACTACACCTTC
.	15	.	TRBJ1-4	TRBV7-8	CASSLGLGGNEKLFF	TGTGCCAGCAGCTTAGGGTTGGGGGGAAATGAAAAACTGTTTTTT
TRBD2	17	.	TRBJ2-3	TRBV4-3	CASSPRGLAGAGDTQYF	TGCGCCAGCAGCCCAAGAGGACTAGCGGGAGCTGGAGATACGCAGTATTTT
TRBD1	12	few	TRBJ1-2	TRBV6-5	CATRTGYYGYTF	TGTGCCACCAGGACAGGGTACTATGGCTACACCTTC
.	15	.	TRBJ2-2	TRBV20-1	CSARDYLVSTGELFF	TGCAGTGCTAGAGATTACCTAGTCTCCACCGGGGAGCTGTTTTTT
TRBD2	15	.	TRBJ2-1	TRBV7-2	CASSPTSGRNGEQFF	TGTGCCAGCAGCCCCACTAGCGGGAGAAACGGGGAGCAGTTCTTC
.	16	.	TRBJ2-2	TRBV3-1	CASSQGGGQNTGELFF	TGTGCCAGCAGCCAAGGTGGGGGCCAGAACACCGGGGAGCTGTTTTTT
.	10	few	TRBJ2-7	TRBV18	CASSPYEQYF	TGTGCCAGCTCACCCTACGAGCAGTACTTC
.	14	.	TRBJ1-2	TRBV4-3	CASSQEARVGGYTF	TGCGCCAGCAGCCAAGAAGCCAGGGTTGGTGGCTACACCTTC
TRBD1	14	many	TRBJ2-7	TRBV11-2	CASSAGTGTYEQYF	TGTGCCAGCAGCGCCGGGACAGGAACCTACGAGCAGTACTTC
.	16	.	TRBJ1-2	TRBV4-2	CASSQSMGTDNYGYTF	TGTGCCAGCAGCCAATCTATGGGTACCGATAACTATGGCTACACCTTC
.	17	few	TRBJ2-5	TRBV6-5	CASSWGNRDEYQETQYF	TGTGCCAGCAGTTGGGGGAACAGGGACGAGTACCAAGAGACCCAGTACTTC
TRBD2	17	few	TRBJ2-1	TRBV15	CATSRGGSGSFYNEQFF	TGTGCCACCAGCAGAGGAGGTAGCGGGAGTTTCTACAATGAGCAGTTCTTC
TRBD1	18	few	TRBJ2-1	TRBV5-1	CASSIIPGQPYSYNEQFF	TGCGCCAGCAGCATAATACCGGGACAGCCTTACTCCTACAATGAGCAGTTCTTC
TRBD2	14	.	TRBJ2-7	TRBV5-4	CASSLGAGIYEQYF	TGTGCCAGCAGCTTGGGAGCGGGGATATACGAGCAGTACTTC
.	15	few	TRBJ2-5	TRBV7-6	CASSLSLASQETQYF	TGTGCCAGCAGCTTGTCTTTAGCTAGCCAAGAGACCCAGTACTTC
.	12	few	TRBJ2-5	TRBV12-3/TRBV12-4	CASIDNSKTQYF	TGTGCCAGCATCGACAACTCCAAGACCCAGTACTTC
TRBD1	14	.	TRBJ1-2	TRBV5-1	CASSNKQGNYGYTF	TGCGCCAGCAGCAATAAACAGGGGAACTATGGCTACACCTTC
.	16	.	TRBJ1-2	TRBV7-2	CASSLRGRATNYGYTF	TGTGCCAGCAGCTTACGCGGCAGGGCAACTAACTATGGCTACACCTTC
.	12	.	TRBJ1-3	TRBV25-1	CASSDSGNTIYF	TGTGCCAGCAGCGACTCTGGAAACACCATATATTTT
.	14	few	TRBJ2-2	TRBV12-3/TRBV12-4	CASNKASNTGELFF	TGTGCCAGCAATAAAGCCTCCAACACCGGGGAGCTGTTTTTT
.	15	.	TRBJ1-5	TRBV7-9	CASSLAGSPNQPQHF	TGTGCCAGCAGCTTAGCGGGGTCCCCGAATCAGCCCCAGCATTTT
.	14	few	TRBJ1-1	TRBV5-1	CASSPRGRNTEAFF	TGCGCCAGCAGCCCCAGGGGTCGCAACACTGAAGCTTTCTTT
.	12	.	TRBJ1-2	TRBV20-1	CSARESNYGYTF	TGCAGTGCCAGGGAGTCTAACTATGGCTACACCTTC
.	12	.	TRBJ2-3	TRBV20-1	CSASYGPDTQYF	TGCAGTGCTAGTTACGGCCCGGATACGCAGTATTTT
.	11	.	TRBJ1-1	TRBV25-1	CASSGSTEAFF	TGTGCCAGCAGTGGCAGTACTGAAGCTTTCTTT
TRBD1	14	.	TRBJ2-2	TRBV11-2	CASRSDRGGGELFF	TGTGCCAGCAGGTCGGACAGGGGCGGCGGGGAGCTGTTTTTT
.	15	many	TRBJ1-6	TRBV20-1	CSARGWGPYNSPLHF	TGCAGTGCTAGAGGGTGGGGACCCTATAATTCACCCCTCCACTTT
.	13	.	TRBJ1-1	TRBV20-1	CSADDSIHTETFF	TGCAGTGCTGACGACAGTATTCACACTGAAACTTTCTTT
TRBD2	15	.	TRBJ2-3	TRBV10-3	CAIRSRTSASDTQYF	TGTGCCATCCGCTCCCGGACTAGCGCTTCAGATACGCAGTATTTT
.	14	.	TRBJ2-7	TRBV7-6	CASSPQGGKYEQYF	TGTGCCAGCAGCCCGCAGGGGGGGAAGTACGAGCAGTACTTC
.	12	once	TRBJ2-5	TRBV29-1	CSAPVGGETQYF	TGCAGCGCCCCGGTTGGGGGAGAGACCCAGTACTTC
.	15	.	TRBJ2-5	TRBV7-9	CASSSRRGLQETQYF	TGTGCCAGCAGCTCGCGACGAGGACTCCAAGAGACCCAGTACTTC
.	14	.	TRBJ1-1	TRBV7-2	CASSFRYRDTEAFF	TGTGCCAGCAGCTTTCGATACAGGGACACTGAAGCTTTCTTT
TRBD1	14	few	TRBJ2-2	TRBV24-1	CATRDTGGTGELFF	TGTGCCACCAGAGACACAGGGGGCACCGGGGAGCTGTTTTTT
TRBD2	14	.	TRBJ2-5	TRBV6-1	CASSPGKRGETQYF	TGTGCCAGCAGTCCCGGGAAGCGGGGAGAGACCCAGTACTTC
.	15	.	TRBJ2-1	TRBV5-5	CASSQGGGAVDEQFF	TGTGCCAGCAGCCAGGGGGGGGGAGCTGTAGATGAGCAGTTCTTC
TRBD1	15	.	TRBJ2-1	TRBV5-1	CASSFGQGASNEQFF	TGCGCCAGCAGCTTCGGACAGGGGGCATCGAATGAGCAGTTCTTC
TRBD2	15	.	TRBJ2-3	TRBV24-1	CATSASGIGTDTQYF	TGTGCCACCAGTGCTAGCGGGATAGGCACAGATACGCAGTATTTT
.	13	.	TRBJ2-3	TRBV10-3	CAISDRDWDTQYF	TGTGCCATCAGTGACCGGGATTGGGATACGCAGTATTTT
.	13	.	TRBJ1-5	TRBV29-1	CSVSPGGNQPQHF	TGCAGCGTTAGCCCAGGCGGCAATCAGCCCCAGCATTTT
TRBD1	15	.	TRBJ2-1	TRBV18	CASSPPGQGKGEQFF	TGTGCCAGCTCACCCCCGGGACAGGGGAAGGGTGAGCAGTTCTTC
.	13	few	TRBJ2-7	TRBV12-3/TRBV12-4	CASSLVDVYEQYF	TGTGCCAGCAGTTTAGTGGACGTCTACGAGCAGTACTTC
.	12	.	TRBJ2-3	TRBV7-2	CASSLSMRTQYF	TGTGCCAGCAGCTTAAGTATGCGTACGCAGTATTTT